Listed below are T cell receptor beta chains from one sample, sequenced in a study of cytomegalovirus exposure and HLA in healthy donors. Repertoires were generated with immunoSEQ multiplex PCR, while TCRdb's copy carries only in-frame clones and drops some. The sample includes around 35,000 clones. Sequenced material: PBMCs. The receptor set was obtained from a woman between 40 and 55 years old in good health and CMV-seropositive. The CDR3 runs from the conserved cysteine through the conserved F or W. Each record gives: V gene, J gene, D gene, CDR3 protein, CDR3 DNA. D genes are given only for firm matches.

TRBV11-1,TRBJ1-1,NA,CASIGQLNTEAFF,TGTGCCAGCATTGGGCAGCTGAACACTGAAGCTTTCTTT
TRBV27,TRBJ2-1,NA,CASSFGRDFEQFF,TGTGCCAGCAGTTTCGGCAGGGACTTCGAGCAGTTCTTC
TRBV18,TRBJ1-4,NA,CASSPTGGRTNEKLFF,TGTGCCAGCTCACCCACGGGGGGCAGGACTAATGAAAAACTGTTTTTT
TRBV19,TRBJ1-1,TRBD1,CASSLHGQATEAFF,TGTGCCAGTAGCCTCCACGGACAGGCCACTGAAGCTTTCTTT
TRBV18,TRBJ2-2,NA,CASSPPQRKMNTGELFF,TGTGCCAGCTCACCCCCCCAGAGGAAAATGAACACCGGGGAGCTGTTTTTT
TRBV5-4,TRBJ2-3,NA,CASSLADTQYF,TGTGCCAGCAGCTTGGCGGATACGCAGTATTTT
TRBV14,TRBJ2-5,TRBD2,CASSRLAGNQETQYF,TGTGCCAGCAGCAGACTAGCGGGAAACCAAGAGACCCAGTACTTC
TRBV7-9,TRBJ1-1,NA,CASSHDKGAFF,TGTGCCAGCAGCCATGACAAAGGAGCTTTCTTT
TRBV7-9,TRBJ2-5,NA,CASSSPRVDYQETQYF,TGTGCCAGCAGCTCCCCGCGGGTGGATTATCAAGAGACCCAGTACTTC
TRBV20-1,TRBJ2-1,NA,CSASQIEQFF,TGCAGTGCTAGTCAGATTGAGCAGTTCTTC
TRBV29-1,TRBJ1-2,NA,CSVGGGSNYGYTF,TGCAGCGTAGGGGGGGGTTCGAACTATGGCTACACCTTC
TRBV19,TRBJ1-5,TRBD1,CASKRGTAEGQPQHF,TGTGCCAGTAAACGGGGGACAGCCGAAGGCCAGCCCCAGCATTTT
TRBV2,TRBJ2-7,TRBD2,CASSVIPTSGDRQYF,TGTGCCAGCAGTGTAATCCCGACTAGCGGGGATCGGCAGTACTTC
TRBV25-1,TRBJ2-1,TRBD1,CASSSSGTGANEQFF,TGTGCCAGCAGCTCCAGTGGGACAGGGGCGAATGAGCAGTTCTTC
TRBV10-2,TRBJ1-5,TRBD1,CASSGQGTPGQPQHF,TGCGCCAGCAGTGGACAGGGGACCCCTGGGCAGCCCCAGCATTTT
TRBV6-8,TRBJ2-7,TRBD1,CASSPPDRERSYEQYF,TGTGCCAGCAGCCCTCCGGACAGGGAGCGCTCCTACGAGCAGTACTTC
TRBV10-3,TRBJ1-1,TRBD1,CATTTGANTEAFF,TGTGCCACTACGACAGGGGCCAACACTGAAGCTTTCTTT
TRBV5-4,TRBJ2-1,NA,CASSLAGRGTDNEQFF,TGTGCCAGCAGCTTGGCTGGCAGGGGAACGGACAATGAGCAGTTCTTC
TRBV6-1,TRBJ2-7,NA,CASSEGVGAALLRLREQYF,TGTGCCAGCAGTGAAGGCGTGGGGGCGGCGCTCCTTCGGTTGAGGGAGCAGTACTTC
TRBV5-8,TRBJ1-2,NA,CASSLPGGGNYGYTF,TGTGCCAGCAGCCTCCCCGGGGGGGGGAACTATGGCTACACCTTC
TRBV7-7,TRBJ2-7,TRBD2,CASSLAGGPGNEQYF,TGTGCTAGCAGCCTAGCGGGAGGGCCGGGGAACGAGCAGTACTTC
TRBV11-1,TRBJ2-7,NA,CASSGDSWEQYF,TGTGCCAGCAGCGGAGACAGCTGGGAGCAGTACTTC
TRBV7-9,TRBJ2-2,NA,CASSGRLSGHGELFF,TGTGCCAGCAGCGGGCGACTGAGCGGGCACGGGGAGCTGTTTTTT
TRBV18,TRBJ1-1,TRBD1,CASETGWATEAFF,TGTGCCAGCGAGACAGGGTGGGCCACTGAAGCTTTCTTT
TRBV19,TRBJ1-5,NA,CASRLAAGFGNQPQHF,TGTGCCAGTAGGCTAGCGGCAGGATTTGGCAATCAGCCCCAGCATTTT
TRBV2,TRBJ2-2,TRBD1,CASGGQGELFF,TGTGCCAGCGGGGGACAGGGCGAGCTGTTTTTT
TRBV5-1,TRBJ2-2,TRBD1,CASSLYNLPGQGHTGELFF,TGCGCCAGCAGCTTGTACAACCTCCCGGGACAGGGACACACCGGGGAGCTGTTTTTT
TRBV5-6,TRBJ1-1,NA,CASSLRQTKYTEAFF,TGTGCCAGCAGCTTACGACAGACAAAGTACACTGAAGCTTTCTTT
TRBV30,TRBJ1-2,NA,CAWSKTGRYGYTF,TGTGCCTGGAGTAAGACAGGACGCTATGGCTACACCTTC
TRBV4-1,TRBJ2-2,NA,CASSQGPSRVTGELFF,TGCGCCAGCAGCCAAGGGCCCTCACGGGTCACCGGGGAGCTGTTTTTT
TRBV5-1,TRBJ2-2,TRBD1,CASSNPGQGNTGELFF,TGCGCCAGCAGCAATCCGGGACAGGGGAACACCGGGGAGCTGTTTTTT
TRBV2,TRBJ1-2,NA,CASSEDGRTTNYGYTF,TGTGCCAGCAGTGAAGATGGCCGGACAACTAACTATGGCTACACCTTC
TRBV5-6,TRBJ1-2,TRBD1,CASSFRQGRVGGYTF,TGTGCCAGCAGCTTTAGACAGGGACGAGTTGGAGGCTACACCTTC
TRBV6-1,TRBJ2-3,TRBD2,CASSARAGVIRTDTQYF,TGTGCCAGCAGTGCCAGAGCGGGAGTCATCCGCACAGATACGCAGTATTTT
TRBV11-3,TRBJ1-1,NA,CASSSGHPNTEAFF,TGTGCCAGCAGCTCGGGACACCCGAACACTGAAGCTTTCTTT
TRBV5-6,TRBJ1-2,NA,CASSFGAGATFYGYTF,TGTGCCAGCAGCTTTGGGGCAGGGGCGACATTCTATGGCTACACCTTC
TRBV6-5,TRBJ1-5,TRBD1,CASRISQGSNQPQHF,TGTGCCAGCAGGATATCACAGGGGAGCAATCAGCCCCAGCATTTT
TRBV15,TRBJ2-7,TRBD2,CATSRASGATTQQYF,TGTGCCACCAGCAGAGCTAGCGGGGCAACTACGCAGCAGTACTTC
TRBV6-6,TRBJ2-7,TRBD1,CASSMPVGQAFSEQYF,TGTGCCAGCAGCATGCCGGTTGGACAGGCCTTCTCCGAGCAGTACTTC
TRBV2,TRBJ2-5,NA,CAIGLRNQETQYF,TGTGCCATTGGACTGCGTAACCAAGAGACCCAGTACTTC
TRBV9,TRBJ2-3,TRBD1,CASSVGQGGTDTQYF,TGTGCCAGCAGCGTCGGACAGGGAGGAACAGATACGCAGTATTTT